These 17 T cell receptor beta chains were all obtained from the same sample, sequenced in a study of cytomegalovirus exposure and HLA in healthy donors. Researchers ran the PCR with 60 Vbeta and 13 Jbeta primers. TCRdb keeps only in-frame clones here, not all; method: immunoSEQ multiplex PCR. Of tens of thousands of clones in the sample, approximately 72% were seen once. The sequenced sample was PBMCs. Receptors were obtained from a woman in her twenties or thirties in good health and CMV-seronegative.

This rearrangement joins TRBV27 to TRBJ2-7; possibly TRBD2 for D (6 bases). The CDR3 spans 13 residues. Trimming took 7 bases from V and 0 from J, leaving 10 bases between them. Germline values: CDR1 MNHEY, CDR2 SMNVEV (reference sequence). The CDR3 coding sequence is TGTGCCAGCATTGGCGGGGCCTCCTACGAGCAGTACTTC. Residues: CASIGGASYEQYF.

This chain joins TRBV4-1 and TRBJ1-6, with a tentative D call TRBD1 (6 bases). The germline CDR1 and CDR2 sequences are MGHRA and YSYEKL. This CDR3 is built from 18 residues. Trimming took off 3 bases at V and 7 bases at J, with 22 bases between the two ends. The CDR3 protein is CASSHHLSRGAKNSPLHF. CDR3 coding DNA: TGCGCCAGCAGCCATCATCTATCTCGGGGGGCCAAAAATTCACCCCTCCACTTT.

CDR3 in amino acids: CASSYGQSVAYEQYF. The CDR3 DNA follows: TGTGCCAGCAGCTATGGACAGTCCGTTGCCTACGAGCAGTACTTC. The chain recombines TRBV9 with TRBJ2-7; a weak D match, TRBD1 (6 bases). The CDR3 runs 15 residues. The germline V gene encodes CDR1 SGDLS and CDR2 YYNGEE. Trimming took off 4 bases at V and 2 bases at J, with 16 bases between the two ends.

The chain uses TRBV29-1 and TRBJ2-7; D gene unclear. Germline values: CDR1 SQVTM, CDR2 ANQGSEA. CDR3 length equals 13 residues. V gave up 2 bases and J gave up 2 bases, with 10 bases separating them. CDR3 coding DNA: TGCAGCGTTGAAAAGGAGACCCCCTACGAGCAGTACTTC. Its protein is CSVEKETPYEQYF.

The rearrangement links TRBV6-6 to TRBJ1-2, with 8 bases fitting TRBD1. The V gene's germline CDR1 is MNHNY and CDR2 SVGAGI (reference sequence). This CDR3 comprises 13 residues. V dropped 10 bases and J dropped 8; count of bases not matched to a gene: 12. The CDR3 nucleotides read TGTGCCACTGGACAGGGATCGGTGGAGGGCTACACCTTC. Translation: CATGQGSVEGYTF.

V gene TRBV5-1 combines with J gene TRBJ2-3, with D possibly matching TRBD2 (5 bases). CDR1 and CDR2 (germline): SGHRS, YFSETQ. This CDR3 region has 15 residues. The V and J ends lost 4 bases and 1 base respectively, with 13 bases between them. The CDR3 bases are TGCGCCAGCAGCCCCATTAGAGGGCGCACAGATACGCAGTATTTT. As protein: CASSPIRGRTDTQYF. The whole variable domain, remainder taken from reference TRBV5-1 and TRBJ2-3, is KAGVTQTPRYLIKTRGQQVTLSCSPISGHRSVSWYQQTPGQGLQFLFEYFSETQRNKGNFPGRFSGRQFSNSRSEMNVSTLELGDSALYLCASSPIRGRTDTQYFGPGTRLTVL.

V is TRBV29-1 and J is TRBJ1-2, with a possible D match to TRBD1 (6 bases). This CDR3 is 13 amino acids long. V was pared by 1 base and J by 11 bases, with 17 bases between. Germline V gene data show CDR1 as SQVTM and CDR2 as ANQGSEA. CDR3 bases: TGCAGCGTTGAAGGAGGTAAACAGGGAAAATACACCTTC. Translated, it gives CSVEGGKQGKYTF.

This rearrangement joins TRBV30 to TRBJ1-4; the D is unclear. Trimming took 0 bases from V and 4 from J, leaving 15 bases between them. This CDR3 is 16 amino acids long. Germline V CDR1 and CDR2: GTSNPN, SVGIG (reference sequence). CDR3 nucleotide sequence: TGTGCCTGGAGTGTTGGAGCTAGCCGCCATAATGAAAAACTGTTTTTT. The encoded protein is CAWSVGASRHNEKLFF.

The chain carries TRBV5-6 and TRBJ1-1; 7 bases align to TRBD1. Germline assignment: CDR1 SGHDT and CDR2 YYEEEE. J lost 7 bases, V lost 4 bases, and 7 bases had no gene match. This CDR3 spans 13 amino acids. Written as DNA, the CDR3 is TGTGCCAGCAGCCCGGGACAGAATAATGAAGCTTTCTTT. Translated: CASSPGQNNEAFF.

Only one count was recorded for this clone. The genes are TRBV2 and TRBJ1-2; 9 positions match TRBD1. The CDR3 has 13 amino acids. CDR1 SNHLY and CDR2 FYNNEI come from the germline V gene. With 6 bases clipped from V and 8 bases from J, the junction kept 7 bases outside the gene matches. Here the CDR3 reads CASRAGTGLGYTF. DNA for the CDR3: TGTGCCAGCAGAGCCGGGACAGGGTTAGGCTACACCTTC.

The chain joins TRBV10-2 to TRBJ2-7; the match to TRBD2 covers 15 bases. The CDR3 consists of 19 residues. The ends lost 0 bases at V and 4 bases at J; junction bases unmatched: 10. In germline, CDR1 is WSHSY, CDR2 SAAADI. The CDR3 nucleotides are TGCGCCAGCAGTGAGTCGACTCAGGGACTAGCGGGAGGCGGGTACGAGCAGTACTTC. Translation gives CASSESTQGLAGGGYEQYF.

The chain combines TRBV6-1 with TRBJ2-7; possibly TRBD1 for D (6 bases). The CDR3 covers 13 residues. V shed 4 bases and J shed 2 bases, with 9 bases lying between them. The germline gives CDR1 MNHNS, CDR2 SASEGT. CDR3 in DNA: TGTGCCAGCAGTGTCGGGACACCCTACGAGCAGTACTTC. This translates into CASSVGTPYEQYF.

The V and J genes are TRBV16 and TRBJ2-4; possible D gene TRBD1, 6 bases. Trimming stripped 2 bases from V and 7 bases from J, with 12 bases between. The CDR3 is 14 residues long. Germline V CDR1 and CDR2: KGHSY, FQNENV. The chain's CDR3 is CASSQRDKTNIQYF. The DNA of the CDR3 is TGTGCCAGCAGCCAACGGGACAAGACGAACATTCAGTACTTC.

V and J are TRBV20-1 and TRBJ1-2; no clear D. V was pared by 4 bases and J by 7 bases, with 10 bases between. The CDR3 length is 11 residues. Germline V CDR1 and CDR2: DFQATT, SNEGSKA (reference sequence). This CDR3 reads CSANSVGGYTF. The CDR3 DNA reads TGCAGTGCTAATTCGGTCGGTGGCTACACCTTC.

This chain joins TRBV30 and TRBJ1-1; D is uncertain. The germline V gene has CDR1 GTSNPN and CDR2 SVGIG (reference sequence). This CDR3 is 14 amino acids long. Trimming took off 4 bases at V and 4 bases at J, with 16 bases between the two ends. Here the CDR3 reads CAWIGGPAGTEAFF. CDR3 in DNA: TGTGCCTGGATTGGCGGGCCGGCCGGCACTGAAGCTTTCTTT.

The rearrangement joins TRBV30 to TRBJ1-3; 7 bases are a match to TRBD1. The CDR3 contains 14 residues. In germline, CDR1 is GTSNPN, CDR2 SVGIG (reference sequence). The V gene end was trimmed by 2 bases and the J gene end by 2 bases; junction bases not matched to a gene: 3. The CDR3 nucleotides are TGTGCCTGGAGTCAGGGGGGCGCTGGAAACACCATATATTTT. Its protein product is CAWSQGGAGNTIYF.

The chain uses TRBV5-1 and TRBJ2-3, with TRBD2 identical over 10 bases. This CDR3 is 15 amino acids long. Germline CDR1 is SGHRS and CDR2 is YFSETQ. V lost 4 bases and J lost 5; bases outside the gene matches: 7. This CDR3 reads CASSMSGREIDTQYF. The CDR3 nucleotides read TGCGCCAGCAGCATGAGCGGGAGGGAGATAGATACGCAGTATTTT.